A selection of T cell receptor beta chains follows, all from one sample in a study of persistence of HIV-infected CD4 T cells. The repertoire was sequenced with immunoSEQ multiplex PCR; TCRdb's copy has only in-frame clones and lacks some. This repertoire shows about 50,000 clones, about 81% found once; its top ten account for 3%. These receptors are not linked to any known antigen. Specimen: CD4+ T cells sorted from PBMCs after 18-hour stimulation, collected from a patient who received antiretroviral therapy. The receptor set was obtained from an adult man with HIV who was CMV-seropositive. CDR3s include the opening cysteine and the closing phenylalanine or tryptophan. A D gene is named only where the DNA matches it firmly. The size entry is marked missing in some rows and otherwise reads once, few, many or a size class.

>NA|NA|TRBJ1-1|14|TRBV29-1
CSVESPQGPTEAFF
TGCAGCGTTGAATCCCCGCAGGGTCCCACTGAAGCTTTCTTT
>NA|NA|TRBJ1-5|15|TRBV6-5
CASRFSRTVNQPQHF
TGTGCCAGCAGGTTCTCTCGGACAGTTAATCAGCCCCAGCATTTT
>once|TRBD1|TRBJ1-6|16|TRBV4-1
CASRPPGDRDNSPLHF
TGCGCCAGCAGACCCCCGGGGGACAGGGATAATTCACCCCTCCACTTT
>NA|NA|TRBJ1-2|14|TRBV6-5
CASSYSRDVGGYTF
TGTGCCAGCAGTTACTCCAGGGACGTCGGTGGCTACACCTTC
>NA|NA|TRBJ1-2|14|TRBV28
CASSLRQTNYGYTF
TGTGCCAGCAGTTTACGCCAGACGAACTATGGCTACACCTTC
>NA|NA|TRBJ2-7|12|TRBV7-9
CASSLVPYEQYF
TGTGCCAGCAGCTTAGTGCCCTACGAGCAGTACTTC
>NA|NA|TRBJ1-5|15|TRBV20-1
CSASSAEYSNQPQHF
TGCAGTGCTAGTTCGGCCGAGTATAGCAATCAGCCCCAGCATTTT
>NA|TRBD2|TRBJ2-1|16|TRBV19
CASSFRASGRLNEQFF
TGTGCCAGTAGTTTCAGGGCTAGCGGGAGGTTAAATGAGCAGTTCTTC
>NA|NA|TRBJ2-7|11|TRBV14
CASSQHYEQYF
TGTGCCAGCAGCCAACACTACGAGCAGTACTTC
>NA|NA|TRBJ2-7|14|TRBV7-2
CASSFGASSYEQYF
TGTGCCAGCAGCTTCGGGGCAAGCTCCTACGAGCAGTACTTC
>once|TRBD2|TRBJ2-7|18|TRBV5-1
CASSMPGLATGYLYEQYF
TGCGCCAGCAGCATGCCGGGACTAGCTACGGGGTATTTGTACGAGCAGTACTTC
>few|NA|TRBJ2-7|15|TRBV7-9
CASSLGQTQSYEQYF
TGTGCCAGCAGCCTCGGACAGACGCAGTCCTACGAGCAGTACTTC
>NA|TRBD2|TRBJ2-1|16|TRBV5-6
CASSLTSGAVYNEQFF
TGTGCCAGCAGCTTGACTAGCGGAGCCGTATACAATGAGCAGTTCTTC
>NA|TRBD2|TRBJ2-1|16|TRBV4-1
CASSRTSGSTYNEQFF
TGCGCCAGCAGCCGGACTAGCGGGAGTACCTACAATGAGCAGTTCTTC
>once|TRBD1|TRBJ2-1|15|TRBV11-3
CASSLEGQGANEQFF
TGTGCCAGCAGCTTAGAGGGACAGGGGGCAAATGAGCAGTTCTTC
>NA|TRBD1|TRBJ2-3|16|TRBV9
CASSVSESAGQGTQYF
TGTGCCAGCAGCGTATCCGAATCAGCCGGACAGGGTACGCAGTATTTT
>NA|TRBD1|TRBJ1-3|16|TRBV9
CASSGRGTASGNTIYF
TGTGCCAGCAGCGGACGGGGGACAGCCTCTGGAAACACCATATATTTT
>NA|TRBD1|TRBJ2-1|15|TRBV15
CATSPRTGGKNEQFF
TGTGCCACCAGCCCCCGGACAGGGGGGAAAAATGAGCAGTTCTTC
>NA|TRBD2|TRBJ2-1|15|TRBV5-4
CASSFSGNFYNEQFF
TGTGCCAGCAGCTTTAGCGGGAATTTTTACAATGAGCAGTTCTTC
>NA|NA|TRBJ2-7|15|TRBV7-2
CASSFRTGGDYEQYF
TGTGCCAGCAGCTTCCGAACAGGGGGGGACTACGAGCAGTACTTC
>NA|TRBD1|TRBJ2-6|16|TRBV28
CASSQDQGAGANVLTF
TGTGCCAGCAGCCAGGACCAGGGGGCTGGGGCCAACGTCCTGACTTTC
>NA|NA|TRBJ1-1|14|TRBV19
CASTDIAPDTEAFF
TGTGCCAGTACCGACATCGCCCCAGACACTGAAGCTTTCTTT
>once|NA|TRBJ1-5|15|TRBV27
CASSSNQGWGQPQHF
TGTGCCAGCAGTAGCAACCAGGGATGGGGTCAGCCCCAGCATTTT
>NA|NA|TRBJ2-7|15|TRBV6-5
CASNGQGRSSYEQYF
TGTGCCAGCAACGGTCAGGGGAGAAGCTCCTACGAGCAGTACTTC
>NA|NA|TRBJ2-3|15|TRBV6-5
CASTVTGKRTDTQYF
TGTGCCAGCACCGTTACAGGGAAGAGGACAGATACGCAGTATTTT
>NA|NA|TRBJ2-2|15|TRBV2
CASSELAANTGELFF
TGTGCCAGCAGTGAATTGGCAGCCAACACCGGGGAGCTGTTTTTT
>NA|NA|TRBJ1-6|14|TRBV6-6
CATLLRGKNSPLHF
TGTGCCACCCTTCTCAGGGGAAAGAATTCACCCCTCCACTTT
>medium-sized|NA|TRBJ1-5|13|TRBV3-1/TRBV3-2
CASSQDPIQPQHF
TGTGCCAGCAGCCAGGACCCTATTCAGCCCCAGCATTTT
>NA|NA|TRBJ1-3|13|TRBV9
CASRPPSGNTIYF
TGTGCCAGCAGACCACCGAGCGGAAACACCATATATTTT
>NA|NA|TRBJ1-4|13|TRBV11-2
CASSSDPDGRLFF
TGTGCCAGCAGCTCCGACCCCGACGGGCGGCTGTTTTTT
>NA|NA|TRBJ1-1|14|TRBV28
CASSLGRVNTEAFF
TGTGCCAGCAGTTTAGGCAGGGTGAACACTGAAGCTTTCTTT
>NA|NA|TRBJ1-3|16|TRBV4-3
CASSQGDSYSGNTIYF
TGCGCCAGCAGCCAGGGTGACAGTTACTCTGGAAACACCATATATTTT
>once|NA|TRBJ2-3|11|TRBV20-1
CSILRGWTQYF
TGCAGCATACTCCGGGGGTGGACGCAGTATTTT
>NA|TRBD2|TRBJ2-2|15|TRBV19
CASRSGVGGTGELFF
TGTGCCAGTCGTAGCGGTGTGGGAGGGACCGGGGAGCTGTTTTTT
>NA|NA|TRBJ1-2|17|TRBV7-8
CASSLGVQGYQDYGYTF
TGTGCCAGCAGCTTAGGAGTACAGGGCTATCAAGACTATGGCTACACCTTC
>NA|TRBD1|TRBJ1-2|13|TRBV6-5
CASSRDRARGYTF
TGTGCCAGCAGTCGGGACAGGGCTAGGGGCTACACCTTC
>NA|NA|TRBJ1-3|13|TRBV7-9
CASSPGRENTIYF
TGTGCCAGCAGCCCGGGACGTGAAAACACCATATATTTT
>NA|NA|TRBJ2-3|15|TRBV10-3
CAISGEGGRTDTQYF
TGTGCCATCAGTGGGGAGGGGGGGCGCACAGATACGCAGTATTTT
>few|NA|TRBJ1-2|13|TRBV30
CAWSLRGQHGYTF
TGTGCCTGGAGCCTGCGCGGGCAACACGGCTACACCTTC
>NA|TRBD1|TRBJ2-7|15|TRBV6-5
CASNDRGKTAYEQYF
TGTGCCAGCAACGACAGGGGTAAAACCGCCTACGAGCAGTACTTC
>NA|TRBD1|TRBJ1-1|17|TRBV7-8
CASKFSGQGFRNTEAFF
TGTGCCAGCAAGTTCTCGGGACAGGGATTCAGGAACACTGAAGCTTTCTTT
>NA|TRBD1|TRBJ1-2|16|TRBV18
CASSPREGASNYGYTF
TGTGCCAGCTCACCAAGGGAGGGGGCAAGTAACTATGGCTACACCTTC
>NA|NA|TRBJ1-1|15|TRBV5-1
CASSLTGGANTEAFF
TGCGCCAGCAGCTTAACGGGAGGGGCGAACACTGAAGCTTTCTTT
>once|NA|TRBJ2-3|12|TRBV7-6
CASSLLRDTQYF
TGTGCCAGCAGCCTCCTCCGGGATACGCAGTATTTT
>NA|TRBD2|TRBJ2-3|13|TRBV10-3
CAIRSGGADTQYF
TGTGCCATCCGCAGCGGGGGAGCGGATACGCAGTATTTT